This record concerns one TCR beta chain sequence. Its antigen is as yet unknown. The RNA, roughly 0.45 to 1 ug, was put through reverse transcription using random hexamers. Amplification of TCR beta CDR3 across 54 Vbeta and 13 Jbeta was performed with immunoSEQ multiplex PCR. TCRdb itself ran the immunoSEQ multiplex PCR reads through MiXCR, one entry per CDR3 protein. The table records 95,000 to 150,000 distinct CDR3 sequences, approximately 96% of them present only once. The sample belongs to a study of CD8 T cells in Susac syndrome. General study results and limits: Susac-specific public clones found in total CD8+ repertoires numbered some 15, and those in CD8+ TEMRA repertoires numbered a few.

This CDR3 region has 12 residues. CDR1 and CDR2 from the germline V gene are PRHDT and FYEKMQ (reference sequence). Trimming shortened V by 3 bases and J by 5 bases, and 8 bases separated the two germline ends. Sequenced: CD8+ T cells from PBMCs. This chain uses TRBV13 with TRBJ2-7, with unresolved D. The TCR comes from a human donor with Susac syndrome. CDR3 sequence: CASSLGSHEQYF. In DNA form, the CDR3 reads TGTGCCAGCAGCTTGGGGTCCCACGAGCAGTACTTC.